This T cell receptor (beta chain) was obtained from a study of circulating CD8 cells and anti-PD-1 response in melanoma. Looking at the study overall: Every 2 weeks, patients got 3 mg/kg nivolumab intravenously.

In its sample, this clonotype is large (0.1 to 1%). No antigen is known for it. Study-level results: DNEG was most diverse; TIGIT repertoires were least diverse. Previously treated and treatment-naive patients were pooled together.

The QIAseq Immune Repertoire TCR panel built the libraries from roughly 15 ng of total RNA. TCRdb used MiXCR to reprocess the reads, holding one entry per CDR3 protein. This sample carries roughly 250 distinct CDR3 sequences, about 18% of them seen once, and the ten largest clones take about 53%. From live CD3+CD8+TCRalphabeta+ cells, four PD-1 and/or TIGIT subsets were sorted. This clonotype was sampled from a human donor with melanoma. This material consisted of CD8+ T cells from PBMCs, taken at baseline or after one month of anti-PD-1 therapy (not recorded which).

The DNA of the CDR3 is TGTGCCAGCAGCTTCAACGTGGGACAGATTAACACCGGGGAGCTGTTTTTT. As protein: CASSFNVGQINTGELFF. The rearrangement uses TRBV28 and TRBJ2-2; 7 positions match TRBD1. With 6 bases clipped from V and 2 bases from J, the junction kept 12 bases outside the gene matches. The CDR3 covers 17 residues. Germline V gives CDR1 MDHEN, CDR2 SYDVKM.